This T cell receptor (beta chain) was sequenced during a study of T cell repertoires in ileal Crohn's disease. Findings and caveats of the study: Postoperative endoscopy occurred within one year, median approximately 6.8 months.

Clones were read by immunoSEQ multiplex PCR, and TCRdb kept only the in-frame ones, dropping some. This repertoire shows about 62,000 clones, 85% to 90% found once; its top ten account for over 2%. The CDR3 length is 15 residues. Unmatched junction bases numbered 5, after V lost 3 bases and J lost 2 bases. CDR1 SGHNT and CDR2 YYREEE come from the germline V gene (reference sequence). This clone has a handful of counts. Its antigen remains unknown. Time point reported: neoterminal ileum biopsy at postoperative endoscopy, about 6 months after surgery. The specimen was ileal tissue. The V gene is TRBV5-4, the J gene TRBJ2-5, with 9 bases fitting TRBD1. The receptor's source is an adult with Crohn's disease. CDR3 in DNA: TGTGCCAGCAGCTGGGGACAGGGACCTCAAGAGACCCAGTACTTC. Translating it yields CASSWGQGPQETQYF.